The 26 T cell receptor beta chains below come from one sample, sequenced in a study of blood T cells in healthy people across ages (dated by TCRdb to the mid-2010s). Library method: 5' RACE. Sequencing took place on an Illumina HiSeq 2500. A second PCR of roughly 7 to 11 cycles was performed with a sample-barcoded 5' primer and a J-beta primer mix. In-frame beta chains were kept once TCRdb had trimmed the public reads at Q25 with fastp and called clones with MiXCR. Duplicate CDR3 protein sequences are folded into a single record with the most common DNA and genes. In this sample the table shows some 780,000 distinct CDR3 sequences, around three fifths of which occur a single time. Approximately 24% of the sample is held by the ten biggest clonotypes. Sequences were obtained from blood. Every receptor here comes from a man aged 40-49 years in good health.

The CDR3 DNA follows: TGCAGCGTTGCGGCAGGGGCGGCCGAGCAGTACTTC. This gives the protein CSVAAGAAEQYF. The genes are TRBV29-1 and TRBJ2-7; weak D call: TRBD1 (6 bases). This CDR3 has 12 residues. Germline V gene lookup returns CDR1 SQVTM and CDR2 ANQGSEA. Trimming cost V 4 bases and J 6 bases, with 13 bases left between them.

This clonotype has only a few counts. This sequence joins TRBV29-1 and TRBJ2-1, with 9 nucleotides matching TRBD1. CDR1 and CDR2 from the germline V gene are SQVTM and ANQGSEA. The CDR3 loop spans 15 amino acids. V gave up 5 bases and J gave up 8 bases; unmatched junction bases: 13. In nucleotides, the CDR3 is TGCAGCGTTACCGATCGTGGACAGGGGATCTATGAGCAGTTCTTC. This encodes CSVTDRGQGIYEQFF.

The rearrangement links TRBV29-1 to TRBJ2-1, with 9 bases matching TRBD2. TRBJ2-7 explains the end of the DNA better; the J call may be wrong. The CDR3 has 14 residues. Germline lookup yields CDR1 SQVTM and CDR2 ANQGSEA. As DNA, the CDR3 is TGCAGCGTTGCCCCTAGCGGGATCTACAATGAGCAGTACTTC. This codes for CSVAPSGIYNEQYF.

CDR3 protein: CASSPHTTVGAYEQYF. The DNA for the CDR3 is TGTGCCAGCAGCCCTCATACGACAGTGGGCGCCTACGAGCAGTACTTC. The chain employs TRBV5-6 and TRBJ2-7; tentatively, D is TRBD1 (5 bases). In germline, CDR1 is SGHDT, CDR2 YYEEEE. V was cut by 4 bases and J by 2 bases, with 19 bases left in between. The CDR3 is made up of 16 amino acids.

In DNA, the CDR3 is TGTGCCAGCAGCTACCTAGGGAACACGCAGTATTTT. Translation: CASSYLGNTQYF. The chain recombines TRBV27 with TRBJ2-3; no clear D gene. V was clipped by 6 bases and J by 9 bases, with 13 bases between them. Germline-derived CDR1 and CDR2 are MNHEY and SMNVEV (reference sequence). The CDR3 consists of 12 residues.

This clonotype was seen a few times. This CDR3 reads CASSLGQFDGDTQYF. The DNA of the CDR3 is TGTGCCAGCAGCTTAGGCCAGTTCGACGGGGATACGCAGTATTTT. The chain is built from TRBV11-2 and TRBJ2-3; no definite D call. CDR1 and CDR2 (germline): SGHAT, FQNNGV. V gave up 1 base and J gave up 6 bases, with 14 bases separating them. The CDR3 has 15 amino acids. Full variable domain (outside the CDR3, taken from reference TRBV11-2 and TRBJ2-3): EAGVAQSPRYKIIEKRQSVAFWCNPISGHATLYWYQQILGQGPKLLIQFQNNGVVDDSQLPKDRFSAERLKGVDSTLKIQPAKLEDSAVYLCASSLGQFDGDTQYFGPGTRLTVL.

V usage is TRBV20-1 and J usage is TRBJ1-1, with D tentatively TRBD1 (5 bases). The length of the CDR3 is 15 residues. V shed 3 bases and J shed 1 base, with 15 bases lying between them. Germline loops: CDR1 DFQATT, CDR2 SNEGSKA (reference sequence). The DNA for the CDR3 is TGCAGTGCTAGGAAGCTCAGCGGGGGGAACACTGAAGCTTTCTTT. Translation gives CSARKLSGGNTEAFF.

The rearrangement joins TRBV12-3 or TRBV12-4 to TRBJ2-2; possibly TRBD2 for D (6 bases). The CDR3 is made up of 16 amino acids. V lost 0 bases, J lost 1 base, and 9 bases lay in between. CDR3: CASSLASGQNTGELFF. DNA for the CDR3: TGTGCCAGCAGTTTAGCTAGCGGCCAGAACACCGGGGAGCTGTTTTTT.

The gene calls are TRBV20-1 and TRBJ2-3; 8 nucleotides agree with TRBD2. The CDR3 loop spans 18 amino acids. Germline V gives CDR1 DFQATT, CDR2 SNEGSKA (reference sequence). With V trimmed by 1 base and J by 1 base, 13 bases remained unmatched. CDR3 bases: TGCAGTGCTAGAGTCATAGTCGGAGCGGGAGTTGGCACAGATACGCAGTATTTT. As protein: CSARVIVGAGVGTDTQYF.

The chain couples TRBV3-1 to TRBJ2-2; 8 positions agree with TRBD1. The J segment lost 7 bases and the V segment lost 3 bases, leaving 10 bases of the junction unmatched. Germline assignment: CDR1 LGHDT and CDR2 YNNKEL (reference sequence). The CDR3 covers 16 residues. CDR3 sequence: CASSQRGQVTGGELFF. Here the CDR3 DNA reads TGTGCCAGCAGCCAGAGGGGACAGGTAACCGGCGGGGAGCTGTTTTTT.

A single count supports this clonotype. The chain links TRBV6-5 to TRBJ2-1, with D uncertain. CDR3 size: 12 residues. CDR1 and CDR2 from the germline V gene are MNHEY and SVGAGI. Trimming stripped 5 bases from V and 8 bases from J, with 10 bases between. The CDR3 DNA reads as TGTGCCAGCAGTATCGGTACTGATGAGCAGTTCTTC. Translating gives CASSIGTDEQFF.

The V gene is TRBV6-2 or TRBV6-3, the J gene TRBJ2-3, with D tentatively TRBD1 (6 bases). The CDR3 is 16 residues long. The ends were cut back, 5 bases at V and 3 bases at J, with 18 bases in the middle. Germline CDR1 reads MNHEY; CDR2 reads SVGEGT. The CDR3 DNA follows: TGTGCCAGCAGTCCCATGGCAGGGGTGATGACAGATACGCAGTATTTT. This translates into CASSPMAGVMTDTQYF.

The chain has TRBV25-1 and TRBJ2-4; TRBD1 might be the D (5 bases). Trimming stripped 5 bases from V and 6 bases from J, with 11 bases between. This CDR3 contains 13 residues. Looked up from germline, CDR1 is MGHDK and CDR2 is SYGVNS. The DNA for the CDR3 is TGTGCCAGCAGTTGGGAAGGGGTAAACATTCAGTACTTC. Amino acids: CASSWEGVNIQYF.

The chain joins TRBV14 to TRBJ1-6; a weak D match, TRBD1 (6 bases). Trimming removed 4 bases at V and 9 bases at J, with 16 bases between. The CDR3 extends over 15 amino acids. CDR1 is SGHDN and CDR2 is FVKESK in the germline V gene. CDR3 nucleotide sequence: TGTGCCAGCAGCCCCGGGGGCCCACTGGGTTCACCCCTCCACTTT. Its protein is CASSPGGPLGSPLHF.

The V and J genes are TRBV20-1 and TRBJ1-2; TRBD1 matches at 9 bases. CDR1 DFQATT and CDR2 SNEGSKA come from the germline V gene (reference sequence). The CDR3 has 15 residues. This CDR3 reads CSAARPGQGVQGYTF. The CDR3, as DNA: TGCAGCGCTGCACGCCCGGGACAGGGAGTGCAGGGCTACACCTTC.

Remarks on this clonotype: One end of the junction is discordant with germline, which a read error may explain. The rearrangement joins TRBV7-3 to TRBJ2-7, with 10 positions matching TRBD2. The CDR3 runs to 16 residues. Per the germline V gene, CDR1 is SGHTA and CDR2 is FQGTGA. This chain's CDR3 is CVSSPPGLAPLNEQYF. CDR3 in DNA: TGTGTCAGCAGCCCACCGGGACTAGCGCCACTCAATGAGCAGTACTTC.

This sequence joins TRBV6-1 and TRBJ2-5; D is perhaps TRBD1 (5 bases). Per the germline V gene, CDR1 is MNHNS and CDR2 is SASEGT. V shed 6 bases and J shed 7 bases, with 27 bases lying between them. CDR3 size: 17 residues. CDR3 nucleotides: TGTGCCAGCAGCCGAGATAGAGACAGAGCCACCAAGGGGACCCAGTACTTC. Translating gives CASSRDRDRATKGTQYF.

In its sample, this clonotype was seen a few times. The chain couples TRBV5-1 to TRBJ2-3; a weak D match, TRBD2 (6 bases). The V gene's germline CDR1 is SGHRS and CDR2 YFSETQ. Trimming removed 2 bases from V and 4 bases from J, with 14 bases in between. CDR3 size: 15 residues. Here the CDR3 reads CASSFGEASADTQYF. Here the CDR3 DNA reads TGCGCCAGCAGCTTCGGGGAGGCTTCCGCAGATACGCAGTATTTT.

This clonotype was seen only a few times. The V gene is TRBV6-2 or TRBV6-3, the J gene TRBJ2-7; perhaps TRBD1 as D (6 bases). V dropped 0 bases and J dropped 4 bases, with 19 bases sitting between them. This CDR3 region has 17 residues. CDR1 and CDR2 (germline): MNHEY, SVGEGT. The CDR3 nucleotides read TGTGCCAGCAGTTACTCGATGTCTCTGGACAGTGGGTACGAGCAGTACTTC. This encodes CASSYSMSLDSGYEQYF.

The genes are TRBV6-5 and TRBJ2-7, with D perhaps matching TRBD1 (6 bases). This CDR3 has 14 amino acids. Trimming left V 6 bases short and J 2 bases short, with 14 bases between. Germline-derived CDR1 and CDR2 are MNHEY and SVGAGI. For the CDR3, the DNA is TGTGCCAGCAGGCTAACCGGACAGCCCTACGAGCAGTACTTC. Protein sequence: CASRLTGQPYEQYF.

The chain recombines TRBV12-3 or TRBV12-4 with TRBJ2-1; D is perhaps TRBD1 or TRBD2 (7 bases each). The CDR3 consists of 15 residues. V shed 3 bases and J shed 7 bases, with 16 bases lying between them. CDR3 sequence (DNA): TGTGCCAGCAGTTTCTTCGGGCAGGGGGGGAATGAGCAGTTCTTC. This gives the protein CASSFFGQGGNEQFF.

This clonotype was detected a few times. The chain employs TRBV9 and TRBJ2-1; weak D call: TRBD1 (5 bases). This CDR3 comprises 16 residues. The germline V gene has CDR1 SGDLS and CDR2 YYNGEE. V shed 0 bases and J shed 6 bases, with 16 bases lying between them. The CDR3, as DNA: TGTGCCAGCAGCGTAGAACTGGGGCCCCTCGGCAATGAGCAGTTCTTC. This gives the protein CASSVELGPLGNEQFF.

This clonotype has a handful of counts. The chain links TRBV6-2 or TRBV6-3 to TRBJ2-7, with 9 bases lining up with TRBD2. The CDR3 has 15 residues. CDR1 is MNHEY and CDR2 is SVGEGT in the germline V gene. J was trimmed by 7 bases and V by 5 bases; bases with no gene match: 12. CDR3 nucleotide sequence: TGTGCCAGCAGTCCGAGCGGGAGGCCCTACAATGAGCAGTACTTC. The encoded protein is CASSPSGRPYNEQYF.

This sequence joins TRBV7-2 and TRBJ2-1; D call uncertain. V was pared by 0 bases and J by 2 bases, with 5 bases between. The CDR3 spans 14 residues. The germline gives CDR1 SGHTA, CDR2 FQGNSA. CDR3 nucleotides: TGTGCCAGCAGCTTAGCCTGGACCTACAATGAGCAGTTCTTC. This gives the protein CASSLAWTYNEQFF.

This clonotype was counted between two and nine times. This chain joins TRBV7-2 and TRBJ2-4; D is perhaps TRBD2 (6 bases). V was clipped by 5 bases and J by 6 bases, with 17 bases between them. CDR3 length: 15 residues. CDR1 and CDR2 (germline): SGHTA, FQGNSA. CDR3: CASSLPGWRGNIQYF. CDR3 sequence (DNA): TGTGCCAGCAGCCTCCCGGGGTGGAGGGGAAACATTCAGTACTTC.

This chain uses TRBV3-1 with TRBJ1-2; 12 bases agree with TRBD1. Trimming took 4 bases from V and 12 from J; bases not matched to a gene: 15. The CDR3 totals 16 residues. Germline V gene lookup returns CDR1 LGHDT and CDR2 YNNKEL (reference sequence). DNA of the CDR3: TGTGCCAGCAGCCTACGGGACAGGGGGCGTCCGGGCTTCCACACCTTC. This gives the protein CASSLRDRGRPGFHTF.